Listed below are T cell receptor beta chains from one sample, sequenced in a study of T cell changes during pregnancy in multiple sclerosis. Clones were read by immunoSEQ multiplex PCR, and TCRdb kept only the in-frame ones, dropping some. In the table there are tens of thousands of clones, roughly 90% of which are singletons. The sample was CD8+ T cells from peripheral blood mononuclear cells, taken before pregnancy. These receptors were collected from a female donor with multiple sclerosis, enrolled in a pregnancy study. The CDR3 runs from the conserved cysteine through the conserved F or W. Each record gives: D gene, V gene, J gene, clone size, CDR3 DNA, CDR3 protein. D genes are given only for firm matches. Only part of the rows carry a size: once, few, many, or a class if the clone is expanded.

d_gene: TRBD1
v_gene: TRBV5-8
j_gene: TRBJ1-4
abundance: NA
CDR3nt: TGTGCCAGCAGGCCCCTACCGGGACAGGGCGGTGAAAAACTGTTTTTT
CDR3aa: CASRPLPGQGGEKLFF

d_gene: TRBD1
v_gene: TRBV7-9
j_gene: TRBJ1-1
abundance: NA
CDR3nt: TGTGCCAGCAGACTCGACAGGGGGGGTGGAGCTTTCTTT
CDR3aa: CASRLDRGGGAFF

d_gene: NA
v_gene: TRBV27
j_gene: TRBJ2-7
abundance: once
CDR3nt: TGTGCCAGCAGTTTTTTAATGGGAGTTAAAGAGCAGTACTTC
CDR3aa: CASSFLMGVKEQYF

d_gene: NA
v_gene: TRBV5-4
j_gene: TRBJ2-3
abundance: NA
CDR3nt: TGTGCCAGCAGCTTTATGACAGATACGCAGTATTTT
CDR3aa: CASSFMTDTQYF

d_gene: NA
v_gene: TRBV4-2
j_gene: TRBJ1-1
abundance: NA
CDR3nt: TGTGCCAGCAGCCAAGCATCAACAGGGAACACTGAAGCTTTCTTT
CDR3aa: CASSQASTGNTEAFF

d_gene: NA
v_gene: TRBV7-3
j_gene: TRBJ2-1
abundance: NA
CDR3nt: TGTGCCAGCAGCTTAACCGGGTCCCTACGGAATGAGCAGTTCTTC
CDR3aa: CASSLTGSLRNEQFF

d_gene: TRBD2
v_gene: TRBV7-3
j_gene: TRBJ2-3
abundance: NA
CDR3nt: TGTGCCAGCAGTCCTAGCGGGGGGGCAGATACGCAGTATTTT
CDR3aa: CASSPSGGADTQYF

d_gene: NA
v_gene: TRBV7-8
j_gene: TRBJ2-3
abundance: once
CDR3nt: TGTGCCAGCAGCTTAGTGGCATCCACAGATACGCAGTATTTT
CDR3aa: CASSLVASTDTQYF

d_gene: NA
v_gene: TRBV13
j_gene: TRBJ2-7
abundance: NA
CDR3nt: TGTGCCAGCAGCTTCCTGGCAGGGGAACACTACGAGCAGTACTTC
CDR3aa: CASSFLAGEHYEQYF

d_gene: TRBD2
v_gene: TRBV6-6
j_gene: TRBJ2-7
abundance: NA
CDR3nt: TGTGCCAGCAGTCTCGGAGGGACTACCTCCTACGAGCAGTACTTC
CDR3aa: CASSLGGTTSYEQYF

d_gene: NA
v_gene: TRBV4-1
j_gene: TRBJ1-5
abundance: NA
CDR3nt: TGCGCCAGCAGCCATCCCGACAGGAGCAATCAGCCCCAGCATTTT
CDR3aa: CASSHPDRSNQPQHF

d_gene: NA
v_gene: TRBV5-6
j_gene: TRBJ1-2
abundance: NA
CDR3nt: TGTGCCAGCAGCTTAAAGGGGGAAGGGTATGGCTACACCTTC
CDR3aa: CASSLKGEGYGYTF

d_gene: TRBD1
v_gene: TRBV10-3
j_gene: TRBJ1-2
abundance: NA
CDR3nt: TGTGCCATCAAAGGACAGGGCCCGGATGGCTACACCTTC
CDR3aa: CAIKGQGPDGYTF

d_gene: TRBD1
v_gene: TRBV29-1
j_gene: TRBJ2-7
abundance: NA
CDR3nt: TGCAGCGTTGAACTCAGGGACAGAGTAACCTACGAGCAGTACTTC
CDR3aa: CSVELRDRVTYEQYF

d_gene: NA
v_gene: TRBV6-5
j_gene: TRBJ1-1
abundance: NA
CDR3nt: TGTGCCAGCGGCCGGGAAATGGCTTTCTTT
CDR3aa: CASGREMAFF

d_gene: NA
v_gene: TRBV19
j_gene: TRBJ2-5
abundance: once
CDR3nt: TGTGCCAGTAGTATCCCCCATGGCGGCCAAGAGACCCAGTACTTC
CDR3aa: CASSIPHGGQETQYF

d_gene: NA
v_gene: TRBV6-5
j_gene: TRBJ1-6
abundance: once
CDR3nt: TGTGCCAGCAGTTACTCGGCAACTTCACCCCTCCACTTT
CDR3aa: CASSYSATSPLHF

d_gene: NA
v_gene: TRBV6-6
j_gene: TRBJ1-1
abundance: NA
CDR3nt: TGTGCCACAATGGGGGGGCGACCTGAAGCTTTCTTT
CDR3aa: CATMGGRPEAFF

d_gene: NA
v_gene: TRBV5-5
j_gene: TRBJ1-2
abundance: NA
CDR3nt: TGTGCCAGCAGCTGGGACCTGGGAGGGGATCCTAACTATGGCTACACCTTC
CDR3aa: CASSWDLGGDPNYGYTF

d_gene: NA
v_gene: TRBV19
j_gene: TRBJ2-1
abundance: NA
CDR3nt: TGTGCCAGTAGTTCGGGCTACAATGAGCAGTTCTTC
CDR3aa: CASSSGYNEQFF

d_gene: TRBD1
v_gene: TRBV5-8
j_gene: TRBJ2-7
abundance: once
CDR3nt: TGTGCCAGCAGCTTAAGATCCGGGACAGGGGTCGTCGGGCAGTACTTC
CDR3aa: CASSLRSGTGVVGQYF

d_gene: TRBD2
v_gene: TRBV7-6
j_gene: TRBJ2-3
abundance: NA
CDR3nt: TGTGCCAGCAGCCCCAATCGGGGGGCAGATACGCAGTATTTT
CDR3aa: CASSPNRGADTQYF

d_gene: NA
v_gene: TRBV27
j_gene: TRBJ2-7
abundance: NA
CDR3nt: TGTGCCAGCAGTTTATCGGGGCTGAACTCCTACGAGCAGTACTTC
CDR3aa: CASSLSGLNSYEQYF

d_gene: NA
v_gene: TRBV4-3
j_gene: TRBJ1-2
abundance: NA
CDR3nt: TGCGCCAGCAGCCAAGATCCGGCAGGGGCGGATGGCTACACCTTC
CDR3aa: CASSQDPAGADGYTF

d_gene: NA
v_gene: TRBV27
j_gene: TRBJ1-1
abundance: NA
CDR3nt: TGTGCCAGCAGTGGAACAGGGCTTGTCACTGAAGCTTTCTTT
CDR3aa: CASSGTGLVTEAFF

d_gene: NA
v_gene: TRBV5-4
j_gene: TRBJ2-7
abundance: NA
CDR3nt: TGTGCCAGCAGCTTGGCGGGCGAGCAGTACTTC
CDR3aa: CASSLAGEQYF

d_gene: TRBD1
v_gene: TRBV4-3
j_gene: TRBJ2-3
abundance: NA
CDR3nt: TGCGCCAGCAGCCAAGGGGGACAGGGAACAGATACGCAGTATTTT
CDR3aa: CASSQGGQGTDTQYF

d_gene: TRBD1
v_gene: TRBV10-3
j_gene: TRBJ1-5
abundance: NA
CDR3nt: TGTGCCATCAGTGAGTCGAGTGGGGAGGACAGGTCCCCTAATCAGCCCCAGCATTTT
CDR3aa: CAISESSGEDRSPNQPQHF

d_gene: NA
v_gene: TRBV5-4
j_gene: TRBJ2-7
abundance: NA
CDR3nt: TGTGCCAGCGGGGACATTCTAACCTACGAGCAGTACTTC
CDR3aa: CASGDILTYEQYF

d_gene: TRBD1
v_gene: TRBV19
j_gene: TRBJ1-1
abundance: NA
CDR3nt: TGTGCCAGTAGGGACAGGGTTTGGGGGACTGAAGCTTTCTTT
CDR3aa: CASRDRVWGTEAFF

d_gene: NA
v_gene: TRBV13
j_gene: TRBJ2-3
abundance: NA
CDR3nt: TGTGCCAGCAGCTCGACAGATACGCAGTATTTT
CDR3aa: CASSSTDTQYF

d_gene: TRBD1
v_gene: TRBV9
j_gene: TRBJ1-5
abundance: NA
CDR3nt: TGTGCCAGCAGTCAGGGGGCAAGTCAGCCCCAGCATTTT
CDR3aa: CASSQGASQPQHF

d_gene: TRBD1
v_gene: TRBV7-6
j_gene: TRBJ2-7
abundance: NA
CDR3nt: TGTGCCAGCAGTCCGGGACAGGGGGGATACGAGCAGTACTTC
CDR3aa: CASSPGQGGYEQYF

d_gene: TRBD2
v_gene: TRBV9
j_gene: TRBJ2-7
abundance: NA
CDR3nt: TGTGCCAGCAGCGTAGACTCGGGGGGCTCCTACGAGCAGTACTTC
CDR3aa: CASSVDSGGSYEQYF

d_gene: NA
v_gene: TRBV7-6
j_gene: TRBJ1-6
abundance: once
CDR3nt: TGTGCCAGCAGCTTGGGGGAGGATTCACCCCTCCACTTT
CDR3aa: CASSLGEDSPLHF

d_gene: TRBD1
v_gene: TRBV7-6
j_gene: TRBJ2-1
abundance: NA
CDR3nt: TGTGCCAGGGAATGGTGGGACAGTTACTACAATGAGCAGTTCTTC
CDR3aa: CAREWWDSYYNEQFF

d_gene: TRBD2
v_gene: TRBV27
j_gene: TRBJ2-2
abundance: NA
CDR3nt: TGTGCCAGCAGTTTGGGACTAGCGGGGCCGAACACCGGGGAGCTGTTTTTT
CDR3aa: CASSLGLAGPNTGELFF

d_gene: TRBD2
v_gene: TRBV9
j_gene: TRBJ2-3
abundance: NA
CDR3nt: TGTGCCAGCAGCCCTAGCGGGGGGGCGGGGGATACGCAGTATTTT
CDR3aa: CASSPSGGAGDTQYF

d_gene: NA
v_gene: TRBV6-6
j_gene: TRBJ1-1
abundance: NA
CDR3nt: TGTGCCAGCAGTCCGGGGGAGAACACTGAAGCTTTCTTT
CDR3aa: CASSPGENTEAFF

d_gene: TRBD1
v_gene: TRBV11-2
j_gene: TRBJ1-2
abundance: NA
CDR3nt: TGTGCCAGCAGCCATGGAGGGGGCAATAACTATGGCTACACCTTC
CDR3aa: CASSHGGGNNYGYTF

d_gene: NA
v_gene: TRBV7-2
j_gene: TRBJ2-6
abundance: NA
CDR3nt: TGTGCCAGCAGCTTATCGGGCCAGGGATTCTCTGGGGCCAACGTCCTGACTTTC
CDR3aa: CASSLSGQGFSGANVLTF

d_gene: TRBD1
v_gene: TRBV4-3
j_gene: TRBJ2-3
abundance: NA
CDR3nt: TGCGCCAGCAGCCAGACTACCGGGACAGGGCTACCCAGAGGAGATACGCAGTATTTT
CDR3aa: CASSQTTGTGLPRGDTQYF

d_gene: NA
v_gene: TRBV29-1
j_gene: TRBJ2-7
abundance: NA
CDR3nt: TGCAGCGTTGGGAATGGGGAGTACGAGCAGTACTTC
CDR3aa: CSVGNGEYEQYF

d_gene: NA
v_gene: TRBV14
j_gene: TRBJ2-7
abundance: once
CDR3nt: TGTGCCAGCAGCCCGACAGCTATCTACGAGCAGTACTTC
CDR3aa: CASSPTAIYEQYF

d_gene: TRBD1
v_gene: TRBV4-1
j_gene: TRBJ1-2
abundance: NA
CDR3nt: TGCGCCAGCAGCCAAGACGAGGACAGGGGGAATGGCTACACCTTC
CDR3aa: CASSQDEDRGNGYTF

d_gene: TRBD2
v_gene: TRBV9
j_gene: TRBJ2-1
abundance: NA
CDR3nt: TGTGCCAGCAGCCCGACTAGCGGGGGGCCAAGCTCCTACAATGAGCAGTTCTTC
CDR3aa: CASSPTSGGPSSYNEQFF

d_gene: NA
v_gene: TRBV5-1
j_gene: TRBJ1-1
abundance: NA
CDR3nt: TGCGCCAGCACCCCTTCCTTGAACACTGAAGCTTTCTTT
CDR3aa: CASTPSLNTEAFF

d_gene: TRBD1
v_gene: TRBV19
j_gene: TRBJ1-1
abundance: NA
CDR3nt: TGTGCCAGTAGTATCTGGACAGGACTGAACACTGAAGCTTTCTTT
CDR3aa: CASSIWTGLNTEAFF

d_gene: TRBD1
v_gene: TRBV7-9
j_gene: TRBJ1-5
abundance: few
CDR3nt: TGTGCCAGCAGCTTAGGGGACAGGGTGAATCAGCCCCAGCATTTT
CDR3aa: CASSLGDRVNQPQHF

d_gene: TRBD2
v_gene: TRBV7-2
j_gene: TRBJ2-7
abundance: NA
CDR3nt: TGTGCCAGCAGCGGTGGGACTAGCGGGGTCGAGCAGTACTTC
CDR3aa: CASSGGTSGVEQYF

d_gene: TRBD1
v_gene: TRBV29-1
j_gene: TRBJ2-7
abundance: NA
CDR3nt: TGCAGCGTCGAGGGACAGTACTACGAGCAGTACTTC
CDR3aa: CSVEGQYYEQYF

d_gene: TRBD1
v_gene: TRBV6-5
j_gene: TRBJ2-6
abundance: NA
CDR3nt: TGTGCCAGCACAGGGGGCACTGGGGCCAACGTCCTGACTTTC
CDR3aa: CASTGGTGANVLTF

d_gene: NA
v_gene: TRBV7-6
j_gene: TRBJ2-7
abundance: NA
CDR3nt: TGTGCCAGCAGCTTGGCGGCAGCTCCCTACGAGCAGTACTTC
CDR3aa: CASSLAAAPYEQYF

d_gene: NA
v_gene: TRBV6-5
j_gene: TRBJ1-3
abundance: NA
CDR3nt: TGTGCCAGCACTGGGAGGGAGGCGTACACCATATATTTT
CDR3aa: CASTGREAYTIYF

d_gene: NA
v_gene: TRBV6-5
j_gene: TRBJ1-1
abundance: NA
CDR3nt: TGTGCCAGCACCGCCGGGGCTGAAGCTTTCTTT
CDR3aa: CASTAGAEAFF

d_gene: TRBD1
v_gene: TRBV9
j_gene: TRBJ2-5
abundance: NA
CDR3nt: TGTGCCAGCAGCGTAGCCCCAGGGGGCTTGGAGACCCAGTACTTC
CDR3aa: CASSVAPGGLETQYF

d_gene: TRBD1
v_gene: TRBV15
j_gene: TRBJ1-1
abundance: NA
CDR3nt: TGTGCCACCAGCAGGGGGACAGGGGAAGCTTTCTTT
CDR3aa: CATSRGTGEAFF

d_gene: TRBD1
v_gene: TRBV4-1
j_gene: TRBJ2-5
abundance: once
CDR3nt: TGCGCCAGCAGCCAAAAACAGGGGGGCCACCAAGAGACCCAGTACTTC
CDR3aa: CASSQKQGGHQETQYF

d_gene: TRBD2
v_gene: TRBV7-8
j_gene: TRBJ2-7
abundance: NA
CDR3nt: TGTGCCAGCCGCCCGGGGGGTTCCTACGAGCAGTACTTC
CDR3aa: CASRPGGSYEQYF